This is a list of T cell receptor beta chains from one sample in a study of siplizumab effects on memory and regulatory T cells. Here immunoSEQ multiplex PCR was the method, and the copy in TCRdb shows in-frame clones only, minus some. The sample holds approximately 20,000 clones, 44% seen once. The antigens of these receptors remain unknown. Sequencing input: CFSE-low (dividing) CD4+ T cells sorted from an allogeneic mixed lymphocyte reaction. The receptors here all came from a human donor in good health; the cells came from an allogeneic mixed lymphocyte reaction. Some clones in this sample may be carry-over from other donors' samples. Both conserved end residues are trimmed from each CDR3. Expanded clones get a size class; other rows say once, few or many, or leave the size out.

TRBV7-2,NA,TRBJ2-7,ASSRTSSYEQY
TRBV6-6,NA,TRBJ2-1,ASTVEGGRNEQF
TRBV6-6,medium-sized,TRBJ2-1,ASSYGLANNEQF
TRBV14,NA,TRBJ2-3,ASSLLAGGPNTQY
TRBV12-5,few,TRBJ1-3,ASGKGDGGNTIY
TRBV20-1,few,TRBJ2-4,SPRGGNIQY
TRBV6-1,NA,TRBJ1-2,ASSSGVEILYGYT
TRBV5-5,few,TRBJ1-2,ASSFKQGRDNYGYT
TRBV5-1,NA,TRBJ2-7,ASSFTTSGVIYEQY
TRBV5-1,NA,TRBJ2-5,ASSPGTGAWYETQY
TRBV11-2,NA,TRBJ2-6,ASSLSLGANVLT
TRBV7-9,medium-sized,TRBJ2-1,ASRRQVRHNEQF
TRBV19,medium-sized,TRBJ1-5,ASSISGQDNQPQH
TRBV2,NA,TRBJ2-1,ASSEGWDPF
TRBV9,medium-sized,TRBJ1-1,ASSAIHRETNTEAF
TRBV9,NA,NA,ASSVSGTTYEQY
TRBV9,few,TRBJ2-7,ASAPLEGWDYEQY